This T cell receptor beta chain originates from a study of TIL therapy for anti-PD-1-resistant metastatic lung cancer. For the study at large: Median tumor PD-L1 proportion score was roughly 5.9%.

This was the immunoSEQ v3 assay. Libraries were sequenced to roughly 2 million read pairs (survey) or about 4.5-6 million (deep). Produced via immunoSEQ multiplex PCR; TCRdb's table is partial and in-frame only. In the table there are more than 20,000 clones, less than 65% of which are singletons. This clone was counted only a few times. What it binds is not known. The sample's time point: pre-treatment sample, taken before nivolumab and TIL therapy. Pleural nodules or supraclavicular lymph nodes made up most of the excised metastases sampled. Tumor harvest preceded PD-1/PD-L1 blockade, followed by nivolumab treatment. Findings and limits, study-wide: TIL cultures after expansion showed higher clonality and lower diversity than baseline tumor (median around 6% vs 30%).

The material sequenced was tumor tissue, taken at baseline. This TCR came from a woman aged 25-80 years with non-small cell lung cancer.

The CDR3 coding sequence is TGTGCCAGTAGTGCGAAACAGGGAGCGAATCAGCCCCAGCATTTT. Translated: CASSAKQGANQPQHF. This chain uses TRBV19 with TRBJ1-5; possible D gene TRBD1, 6 bases. The CDR3 length is 15 residues. Germline values: CDR1 LNHDA, CDR2 SQIVND (reference sequence). Trimming pared 5 bases from V and 4 bases from J, leaving 15 bases between.